The rows below give T cell receptor beta chains drawn from one sample of a study of human T cells and chemical hapten exposure. TCRdb reanalysed the RACE reads using MiXCR and keeps one entry per CDR3 protein. The sample consists of about 80,000 distinct CDR3 sequences, roughly a tenth of them appearing once. This specimen was whole blood, taken in connection with sensitization to the hapten diphenylcyclopropenone (DPC). The receptors come from a woman aged 30 to 39 with alopecia areata. Some clones in this sample may be carry-over from other donors' samples. Both conserved end residues are part of each CDR3. A D gene is named only where the DNA matches it firmly. Clone sizes are given selectively: once, few, many, or a class where the clone is expanded.

D gene	V gene	J gene	clone size	CDR3 length	CDR3 protein	CDR3 DNA
TRBD2	TRBV7-9	TRBJ2-1	many	15	CASSSRGGQMNEQFF	TGTGCCAGCAGCTCCCGGGGGGGCCAAATGAATGAGCAGTTCTTC
.	TRBV6-5	TRBJ2-7	few	15	CASSYSSLGDYEQYF	TGTGCCAGCAGTTACTCGAGTTTAGGGGACTACGAGCAGTACTTC
.	TRBV3-1	TRBJ2-7	few	15	CASSRRGTAPYEQYF	TGTGCCAGCAGCCGGAGGGGGACGGCTCCCTACGAGCAGTACTTC
.	TRBV28	TRBJ2-1	.	12	CASSLDWSEQFF	TGTGCCAGCAGTTTGGATTGGAGTGAGCAGTTCTTC
TRBD2	TRBV5-1	TRBJ2-3	few	16	CASSLTGLAVADTQYF	TGCGCCAGCAGCTTAACGGGGCTAGCGGTCGCGGATACGCAGTATTTT
TRBD2	TRBV6-1	TRBJ2-1	many	21	CASRKAGSSGGWRSSYNEQFF	TGTGCCAGCAGGAAAGCGGGGTCTAGCGGGGGGTGGCGGAGCTCCTACAATGAGCAGTTCTTC
.	TRBV15	TRBJ1-5	many	13	CATSSLDGQPQHF	TGTGCCACCAGCAGCCTTGATGGTCAGCCCCAGCATTTT
.	TRBV7-2	TRBJ1-1	.	14	CASSLSKLLTEAFF	TGTGCCAGCAGCTTAAGCAAGTTGTTAACTGAAGCTTTCTTT
.	TRBV5-4	TRBJ2-3	many	14	CASSLDGVADTQYF	TGTGCCAGCAGCTTGGACGGGGTTGCAGATACGCAGTATTTT
.	TRBV6-5	TRBJ1-2	.	14	CASSYSQSNYGYTF	TGTGCCAGCAGTTACTCGCAGAGTAACTATGGCTACACCTTC
TRBD1	TRBV29-1	TRBJ2-3	few	13	CSVAPGQSDTQYF	TGCAGCGTTGCCCCGGGACAGAGCGATACGCAGTATTTT
TRBD1	TRBV9	TRBJ1-2	many	13	CASSGTGGRGYTF	TGTGCCAGCAGCGGGACAGGGGGAAGAGGCTACACCTTC
.	TRBV28	TRBJ2-5	few	14	CASSLIGQKETQYF	TGTGCCAGCAGTTTAATAGGACAGAAAGAGACCCAGTACTTC
.	TRBV29-1	TRBJ2-5	few	12	CSVRQVQETQYF	TGCAGCGTTCGACAGGTTCAAGAGACCCAGTACTTC
.	TRBV12-3/TRBV12-4	TRBJ1-6	.	15	CASSFGGSYNSPLHF	TGTGCCAGCAGTTTCGGGGGTTCCTATAATTCACCCCTCCACTTT
TRBD1	TRBV6-5	TRBJ2-7	many	14	CASSRRDRGYEQYF	TGTGCCAGCAGCCGCCGGGACAGGGGCTACGAGCAGTACTTC
.	TRBV6-5	TRBJ1-1	many	13	CASTLTGGSEAFF	TGTGCCAGCACCTTAACAGGAGGCTCTGAAGCTTTCTTT
.	TRBV18	TRBJ2-7	few	13	CASSPGLGYEQYF	TGTGCCAGCTCACCCGGGTTGGGCTACGAGCAGTACTTC
.	TRBV11-3	TRBJ2-5	.	13	CASSPRDQETQYF	TGTGCCAGCAGCCCGCGGGACCAAGAGACCCAGTACTTC
.	TRBV6-6	TRBJ2-3	.	13	CASSYLEGDTQYF	TGTGCCAGCAGCTACCTAGAGGGAGATACGCAGTATTTT
.	TRBV4-1	TRBJ2-1	.	12	CASSQDRYVQFF	TGCGCCAGCAGCCAAGATCGATATGTTCAGTTCTTC
.	TRBV9	TRBJ1-3	many	15	CASSRTGVSGNTIYF	TGTGCCAGCAGCCGGACGGGCGTCTCTGGAAACACCATATATTTT
.	TRBV6-2/TRBV6-3	TRBJ1-3	few	15	CASSPLLSSGNTIYF	TGTGCCAGCAGCCCCCTCTTGAGCTCTGGAAACACCATATATTTT
TRBD1	TRBV5-1	TRBJ1-1	many	14	CASSKTGQSTEAFF	TGCGCCAGCAGCAAGACAGGGCAGAGCACTGAAGCTTTCTTT
TRBD1	TRBV4-3	TRBJ2-7	.	14	CASSQDDRGYEQYF	TGCGCCAGCAGCCAAGACGACAGGGGATACGAGCAGTACTTC
.	TRBV3-2	TRBJ1-5	few	17	CASSLPIDRVYNQPQHF	TGTGCCAGCAGCCTTCCTATAGACAGAGTTTACAATCAGCCCCAGCATTTT
TRBD1	TRBV12-3/TRBV12-4	TRBJ1-1	many	14	CASSLTRTGIEAFF	TGTGCCAGCAGCCTCACCCGGACAGGGATTGAAGCTTTCTTT
.	TRBV6-2/TRBV6-3	TRBJ2-5	few	14	CASKPAGPQETQYF	TGTGCCAGCAAGCCGGCAGGGCCTCAAGAGACCCAGTACTTC
.	TRBV7-9	TRBJ2-1	many	14	CASSLANALGEQFF	TGTGCCAGCAGCTTAGCCAACGCCCTGGGTGAGCAGTTCTTC
.	TRBV28	TRBJ1-1	many	15	CASSLGTGGNTEAFF	TGTGCCAGCAGTTTAGGGACTGGGGGGAACACTGAAGCTTTCTTT
.	TRBV28	TRBJ1-2	.	12	CASSLANYGYTF	TGTGCCAGCAGTTTGGCCAACTATGGCTACACCTTC
.	TRBV6-5	TRBJ1-1	many	14	CASSYSMGVTEAFF	TGTGCCAGCAGTTACTCGATGGGGGTCACTGAAGCTTTCTTT
.	TRBV9	TRBJ1-1	.	14	CASSLGLLETEAFF	TGTGCCAGCAGCCTAGGACTCCTCGAGACTGAAGCTTTCTTT
.	TRBV29-1	TRBJ2-3	.	13	CSVEVRFTDTQYF	TGCAGCGTTGAAGTTCGCTTCACAGATACGCAGTATTTT
TRBD1	TRBV4-3	TRBJ2-6	many	16	CASSGQGAAGANVLTF	TGCGCCAGCAGCGGACAGGGGGCGGCTGGGGCCAACGTCCTGACTTTC
.	TRBV11-3	TRBJ2-1	many	16	CASSLVAGDPRGEQFF	TGTGCCAGCAGCTTAGTTGCGGGAGACCCCAGGGGGGAGCAGTTCTTC
TRBD2	TRBV20-1	TRBJ2-5	few	16	CSASPLAGGLKETQYF	TGCAGTGCTAGTCCCCTAGCGGGGGGTTTAAAAGAGACCCAGTACTTC
.	TRBV10-2	TRBJ2-3	many	15	CASRRGAGSTDTQYF	TGCGCCAGCCGTCGGGGGGCGGGTAGCACAGATACGCAGTATTTT
.	TRBV15	TRBJ2-6	many	15	CATSWGARGANVLTF	TGTGCCACCAGCTGGGGGGCAAGGGGGGCCAACGTCCTGACTTTC
.	TRBV29-1	TRBJ1-4	.	12	CSVGGQGEKLFF	TGCAGCGTTGGAGGGCAAGGTGAAAAACTGTTTTTT
TRBD1	TRBV28	TRBJ1-1	many	16	CASTPVGDRMNTEAFF	TGTGCCAGCACCCCGGTGGGGGACAGGATGAACACTGAAGCTTTCTTT
TRBD1	TRBV28	TRBJ1-5	few	15	CASSSNGQGYQPQHF	TGTGCCAGCAGCAGTAATGGACAGGGATATCAGCCCCAGCATTTT
.	TRBV5-1	TRBJ1-4	.	14	CASSLGTSSEKLFF	TGCGCCAGCAGCTTGGGGACATCAAGTGAAAAACTGTTTTTT
.	TRBV7-9	TRBJ1-3	few	10	CASGLNTIYF	TGTGCCAGCGGACTAAACACCATATATTTT
.	TRBV7-9	TRBJ1-6	.	12	CASSYDPGPLHF	TGTGCCAGCAGCTACGATCCGGGACCCCTCCACTTT
.	TRBV28	TRBJ1-1	many	15	CASSPPDTRNTEAFF	TGTGCCAGCAGTCCCCCTGACACGAGGAACACTGAAGCTTTCTTT
TRBD2	TRBV20-1	TRBJ2-7	.	16	CSARDTLAGIPYEQYF	TGCAGTGCTAGAGACACACTAGCGGGGATACCCTACGAGCAGTACTTC
.	TRBV20-1	TRBJ2-5	many	14	CSAGKTGPIETQYF	TGCAGTGCTGGGAAGACAGGCCCTATAGAGACCCAGTACTTC
TRBD1	TRBV5-1	TRBJ2-6	few	15	CASSPTGGLANVLTF	TGCGCCAGCAGCCCGACAGGGGGTCTTGCCAACGTCCTGACTTTC
.	TRBV9	TRBJ2-7	many	15	CASSPNGGQSYEQYF	TGTGCCAGCAGCCCCAATGGGGGGCAATCCTACGAGCAGTACTTC